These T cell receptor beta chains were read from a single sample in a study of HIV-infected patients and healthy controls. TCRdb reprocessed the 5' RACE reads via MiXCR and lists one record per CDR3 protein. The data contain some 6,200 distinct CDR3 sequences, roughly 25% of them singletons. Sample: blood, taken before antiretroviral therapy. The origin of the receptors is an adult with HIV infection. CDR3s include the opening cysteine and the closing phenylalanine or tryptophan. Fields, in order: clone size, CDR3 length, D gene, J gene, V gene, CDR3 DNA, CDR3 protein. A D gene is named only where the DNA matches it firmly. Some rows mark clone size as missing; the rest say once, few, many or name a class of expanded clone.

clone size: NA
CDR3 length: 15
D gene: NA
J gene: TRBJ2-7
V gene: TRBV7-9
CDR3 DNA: TGTGCCAGCAGCTCACTGGGGACGGATTCCTACGAGCAGTACTTC
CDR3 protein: CASSSLGTDSYEQYF

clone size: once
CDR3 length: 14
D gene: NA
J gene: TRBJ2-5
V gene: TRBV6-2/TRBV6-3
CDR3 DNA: TGTGCCAGCAGCCCCGGGACCACCCAAGAGACCCAGTACTTC
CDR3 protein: CASSPGTTQETQYF

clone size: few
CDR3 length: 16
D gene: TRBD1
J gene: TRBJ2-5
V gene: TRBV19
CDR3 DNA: TGTGCCAGTAGTCCTCGCCCCGGGACAGCCCAAGAGACCCAGTACTTC
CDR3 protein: CASSPRPGTAQETQYF

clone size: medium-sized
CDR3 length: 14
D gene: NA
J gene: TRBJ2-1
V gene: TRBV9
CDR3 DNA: TGTGCCAGCAGCGTAGTTCCGACACTTGAGGGGCAGTTCTTC
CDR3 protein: CASSVVPTLEGQFF

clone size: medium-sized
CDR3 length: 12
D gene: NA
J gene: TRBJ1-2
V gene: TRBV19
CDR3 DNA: TGTGCCAGTAGTGGAGCTAACTATGGCTACACCTTC
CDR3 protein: CASSGANYGYTF

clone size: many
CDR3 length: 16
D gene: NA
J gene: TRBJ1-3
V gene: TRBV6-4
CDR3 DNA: TGTGCCAGCAGTGACCGGGGGGCTAACTCTGGAAACACCATATATTTT
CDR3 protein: CASSDRGANSGNTIYF

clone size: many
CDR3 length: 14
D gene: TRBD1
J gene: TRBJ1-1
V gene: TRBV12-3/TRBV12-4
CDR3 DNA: TGTGCCAGCAGTTTGACAGGGGCGAACACTGAAGCTTTCTTT
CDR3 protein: CASSLTGANTEAFF

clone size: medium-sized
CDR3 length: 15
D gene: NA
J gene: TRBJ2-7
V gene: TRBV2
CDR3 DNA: TGTGCCAGCAGTGAATGGGGGGACGCCTCCTACGAGCAGTACTTC
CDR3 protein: CASSEWGDASYEQYF

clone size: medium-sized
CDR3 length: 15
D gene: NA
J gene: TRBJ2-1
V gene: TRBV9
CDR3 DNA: TGTGCCAGCAGCGTAGCCCCCCCCGGGGGCCATGAGCAGTTCTTC
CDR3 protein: CASSVAPPGGHEQFF

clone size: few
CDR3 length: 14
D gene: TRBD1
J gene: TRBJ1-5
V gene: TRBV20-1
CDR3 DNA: TGCAGTGCTAGAGGGGGGACAGCTAATCAGCCCCAGCATTTT
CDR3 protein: CSARGGTANQPQHF

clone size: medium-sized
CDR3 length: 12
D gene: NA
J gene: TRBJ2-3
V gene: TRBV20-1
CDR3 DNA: TGCAGTGCTAGAGTGGCCTCCAATACGCAGTATTTT
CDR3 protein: CSARVASNTQYF

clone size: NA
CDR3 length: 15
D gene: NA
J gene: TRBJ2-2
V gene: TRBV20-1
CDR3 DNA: TGCAGTGCTACGAACCGACGGGGACACACCGGGGAGCTGTTTTTT
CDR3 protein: CSATNRRGHTGELFF

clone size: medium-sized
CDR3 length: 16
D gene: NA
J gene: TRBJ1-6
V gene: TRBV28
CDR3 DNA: TGTGCCAGCAGCGTCGACGGGAGCTCCTATAATTCACCCCTCCACTTT
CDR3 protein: CASSVDGSSYNSPLHF

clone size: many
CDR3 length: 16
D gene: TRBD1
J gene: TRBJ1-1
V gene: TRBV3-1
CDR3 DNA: TGTGCCAGCAGCCAGCAGGGGGCGGCGAGGGGCACTGAAGCTTTCTTT
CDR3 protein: CASSQQGAARGTEAFF

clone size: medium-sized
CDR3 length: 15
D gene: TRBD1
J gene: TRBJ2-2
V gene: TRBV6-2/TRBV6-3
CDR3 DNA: TGTGCCAGCAGTTACCAAGGACAGGACACCGGGGAGCTGTTTTTT
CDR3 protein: CASSYQGQDTGELFF

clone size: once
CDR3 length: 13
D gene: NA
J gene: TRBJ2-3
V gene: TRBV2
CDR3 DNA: TGTGCCAGCACCCCGGAACAAACAGATACGCAGTATTTT
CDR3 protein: CASTPEQTDTQYF

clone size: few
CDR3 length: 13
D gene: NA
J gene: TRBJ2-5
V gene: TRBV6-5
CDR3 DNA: TGTGCCAGCAGTTATAATCGGAAAGAGACCCAGTACTTC
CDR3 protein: CASSYNRKETQYF

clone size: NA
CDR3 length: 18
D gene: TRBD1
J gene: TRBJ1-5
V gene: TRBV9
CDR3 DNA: TGTGCCAGAAGACCCAGGACAGGCGCTCATTTGAGCAGTCAGCCCCAGCATTTT
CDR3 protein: CARRPRTGAHLSSQPQHF

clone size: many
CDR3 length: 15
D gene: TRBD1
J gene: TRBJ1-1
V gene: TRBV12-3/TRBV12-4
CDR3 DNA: TGTGCCAGCAGTCGCCCTCCGAGGGGGCGGAGGGAAGCTTTCTTT
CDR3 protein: CASSRPPRGRREAFF

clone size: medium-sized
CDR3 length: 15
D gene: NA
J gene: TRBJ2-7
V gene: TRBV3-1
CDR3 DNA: TGTGCCAGCAGCCAAGAAGGGGTCTGGGGCTACGAGCAGTACTTC
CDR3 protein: CASSQEGVWGYEQYF

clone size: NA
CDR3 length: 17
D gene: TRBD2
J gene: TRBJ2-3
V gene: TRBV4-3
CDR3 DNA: TGCGCCAGCAGCGATGGGACTAGCGGCACTCTAACAGATACGCAGTATTTT
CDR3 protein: CASSDGTSGTLTDTQYF

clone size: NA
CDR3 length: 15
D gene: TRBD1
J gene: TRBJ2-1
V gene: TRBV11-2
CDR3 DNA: TGTGCCAGCAGCCCCCGGGACAGGGGTTACAATGAGCAGTTCTTC
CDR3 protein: CASSPRDRGYNEQFF

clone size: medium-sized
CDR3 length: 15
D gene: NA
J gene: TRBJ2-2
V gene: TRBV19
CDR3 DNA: TGTGCCAGTAGTATTTCTAGCCTGAACACCGGGGAGCTGTTTTTT
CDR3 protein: CASSISSLNTGELFF

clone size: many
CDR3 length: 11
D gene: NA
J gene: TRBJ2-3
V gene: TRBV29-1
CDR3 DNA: TGCAGCGTAGAACCCGGCGGTACGCAGTATTTT
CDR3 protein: CSVEPGGTQYF

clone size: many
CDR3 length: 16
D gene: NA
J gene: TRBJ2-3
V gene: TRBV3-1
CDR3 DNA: TGTGCCAGCAGCCCCTACGCAGGGGCCAGCACAGATACGCAGTATTTT
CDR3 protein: CASSPYAGASTDTQYF

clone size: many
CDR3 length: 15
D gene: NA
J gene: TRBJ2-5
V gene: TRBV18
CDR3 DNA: TGTGCCAGCTCACCGGGGCTGGGGTACCAAGAGACCCAGTACTTC
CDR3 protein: CASSPGLGYQETQYF

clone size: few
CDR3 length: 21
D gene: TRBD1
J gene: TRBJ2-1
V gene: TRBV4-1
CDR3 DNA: TGCGCCAGCAGCCAATTCCCCGGGACAGAAACAATAGTGGGGGTTTACAATGAGCAGTTCTTC
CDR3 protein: CASSQFPGTETIVGVYNEQFF

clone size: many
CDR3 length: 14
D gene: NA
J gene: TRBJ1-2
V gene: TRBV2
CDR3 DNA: TGTGCCAGCAGTGAAGGACAGCAACTCGATGGCTACACCTTC
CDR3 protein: CASSEGQQLDGYTF

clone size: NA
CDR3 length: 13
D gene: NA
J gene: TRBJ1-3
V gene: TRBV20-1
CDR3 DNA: TGCAGTGCTAGGTACCCCCGGGAGGGCACCATATATTTT
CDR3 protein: CSARYPREGTIYF

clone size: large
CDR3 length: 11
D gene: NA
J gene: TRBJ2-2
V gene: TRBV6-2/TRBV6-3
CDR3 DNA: TGTGCCAGCAGTTTAACCGGGGAGCTGTTTTTT
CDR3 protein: CASSLTGELFF

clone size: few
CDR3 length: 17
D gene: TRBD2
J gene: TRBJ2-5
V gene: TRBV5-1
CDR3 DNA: TGCGCCAGCTCTCTTACTTTAGCGGGGGGCCCAGAAGAGACCCAGTACTTC
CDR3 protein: CASSLTLAGGPEETQYF

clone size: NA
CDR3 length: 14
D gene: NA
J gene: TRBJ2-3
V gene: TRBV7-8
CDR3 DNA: TGTGCCAGCAGCTTAGGGCGCCTCACAGATACGCAGTATTTT
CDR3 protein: CASSLGRLTDTQYF

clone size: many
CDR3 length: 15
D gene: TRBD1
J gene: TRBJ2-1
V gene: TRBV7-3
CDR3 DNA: TGTGCCAGCAGCTTAACGGGGCAGGGGGCGGATGAGCAGTTCTTC
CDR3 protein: CASSLTGQGADEQFF

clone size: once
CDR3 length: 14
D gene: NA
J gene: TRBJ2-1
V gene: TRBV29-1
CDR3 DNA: TGCAGCGTTGCGGAGCGGATCAAGGTCAATGAGCAGTTCTTC
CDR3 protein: CSVAERIKVNEQFF

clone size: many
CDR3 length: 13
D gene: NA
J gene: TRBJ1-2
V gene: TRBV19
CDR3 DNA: TGTGCCAGTAGTATTAGTACCGACTATGGCTACACCTTC
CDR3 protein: CASSISTDYGYTF

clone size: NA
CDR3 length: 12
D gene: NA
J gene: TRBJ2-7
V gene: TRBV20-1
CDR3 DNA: TGCAGTGCATTAGGACCGAACTACGAGCAGTACTTC
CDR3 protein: CSALGPNYEQYF

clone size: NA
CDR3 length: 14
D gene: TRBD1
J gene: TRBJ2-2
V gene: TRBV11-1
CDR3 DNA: TGTGCCAGCAGCTCGTGGACAGGGGACGGGGAGCTGTTTTTT
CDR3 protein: CASSSWTGDGELFF

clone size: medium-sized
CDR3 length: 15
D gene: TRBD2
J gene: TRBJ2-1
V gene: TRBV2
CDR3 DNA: TGTGCCAGCAGTAGCGGGGCTTCCTCCTACAATGAGCAGTTCTTC
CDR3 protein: CASSSGASSYNEQFF

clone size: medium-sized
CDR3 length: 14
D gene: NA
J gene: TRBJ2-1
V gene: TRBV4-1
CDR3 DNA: TGCGCCAGCAGCCAAGATCCCACTTACAATGAGCAGTTCTTC
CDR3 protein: CASSQDPTYNEQFF

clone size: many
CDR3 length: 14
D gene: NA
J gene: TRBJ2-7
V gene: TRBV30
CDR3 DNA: TGTGCCTGGAGTCCGACAGGATTGTCCTACGAGCAGTACTTC
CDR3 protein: CAWSPTGLSYEQYF

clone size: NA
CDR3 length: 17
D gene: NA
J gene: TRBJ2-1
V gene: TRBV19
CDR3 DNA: TGTGCCAGTAGTATAGTTGCCACCTATAGCTACTACAATGAGCAGTTCTTC
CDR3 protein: CASSIVATYSYYNEQFF

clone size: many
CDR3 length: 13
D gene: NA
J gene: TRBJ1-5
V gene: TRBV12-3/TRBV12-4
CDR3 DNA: TGTGCCAGCAGGGCGGGGCTGGGACAGCCCCAGCATTTT
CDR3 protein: CASRAGLGQPQHF

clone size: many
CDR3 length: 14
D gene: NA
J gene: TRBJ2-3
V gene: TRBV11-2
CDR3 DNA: TGTGCCAGCAGCTTAGTGGACAGCTCAGATACGCAGTATTTT
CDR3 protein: CASSLVDSSDTQYF

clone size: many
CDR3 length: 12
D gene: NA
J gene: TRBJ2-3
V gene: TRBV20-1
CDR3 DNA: TGCAGTGCTAGAGACCCCGTGGATACGCAGTATTTT
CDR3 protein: CSARDPVDTQYF

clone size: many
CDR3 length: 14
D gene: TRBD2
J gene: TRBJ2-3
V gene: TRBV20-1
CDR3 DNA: TGCAGTGCTACGACTAGCAGGGGCACAGATACGCAGTATTTT
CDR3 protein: CSATTSRGTDTQYF

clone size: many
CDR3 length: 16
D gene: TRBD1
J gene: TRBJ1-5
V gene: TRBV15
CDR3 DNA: TGTGCCACCAGCGGTAGATCAGGGGGTCTCAATCAGCCCCAGCATTTT
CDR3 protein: CATSGRSGGLNQPQHF

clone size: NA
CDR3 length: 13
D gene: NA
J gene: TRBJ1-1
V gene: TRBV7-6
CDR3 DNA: TGTGCCAGCAGCTTAGGGGGGGTTACTGAAGCTTTCTTT
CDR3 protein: CASSLGGVTEAFF

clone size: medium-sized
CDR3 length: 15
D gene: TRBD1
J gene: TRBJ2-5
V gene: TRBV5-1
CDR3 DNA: TGCGCCAGCAGCTTGACGGACCAGGGGGTTGAGACCCAGTACTTC
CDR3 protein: CASSLTDQGVETQYF

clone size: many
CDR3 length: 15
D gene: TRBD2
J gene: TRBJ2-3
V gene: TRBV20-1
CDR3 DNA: TGCAGTGGGTCCGGGACTAGCGCGAGCACAGATACGCAGTATTTT
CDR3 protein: CSGSGTSASTDTQYF

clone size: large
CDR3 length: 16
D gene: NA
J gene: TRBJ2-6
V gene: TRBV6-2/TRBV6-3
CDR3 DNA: TGTGCCAGCAGTGGGACGAAGGGATACGGGGCCAACGTCCTGACTTTC
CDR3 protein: CASSGTKGYGANVLTF

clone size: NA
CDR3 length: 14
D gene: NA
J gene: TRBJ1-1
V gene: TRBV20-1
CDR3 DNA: TGCAGTGCTAGAGATCGGGGGAGGCACACTGAAGCTTTCTTT
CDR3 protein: CSARDRGRHTEAFF

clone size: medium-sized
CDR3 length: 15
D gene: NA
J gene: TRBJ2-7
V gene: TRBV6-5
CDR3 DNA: TGTGCCAGCAGTTACCAGGCCAGCCTGCCGAACGAGCAGTACTTC
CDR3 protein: CASSYQASLPNEQYF

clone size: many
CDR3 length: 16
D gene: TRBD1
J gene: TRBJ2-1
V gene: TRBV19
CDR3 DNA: TGTGCCAGTAGTATAGATGGGGACAGGGCCTACAATGAGCAGTTCTTC
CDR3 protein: CASSIDGDRAYNEQFF

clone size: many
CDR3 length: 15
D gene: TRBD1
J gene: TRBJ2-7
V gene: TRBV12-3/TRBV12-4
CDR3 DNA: TGTGCCAGCACCCCGAGGGGGCTAGGGGCCTACGAGCAGTACTTC
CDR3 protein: CASTPRGLGAYEQYF

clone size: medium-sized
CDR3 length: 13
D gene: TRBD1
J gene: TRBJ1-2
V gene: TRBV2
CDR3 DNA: TGTGCCAGCAGGCCGGGACAGACCTATGGCTACACCTTC
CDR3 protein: CASRPGQTYGYTF

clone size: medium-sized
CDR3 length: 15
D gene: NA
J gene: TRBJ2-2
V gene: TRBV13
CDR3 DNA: TGTGCCAGCAGCCCCCCGGCTCCGAACACCGGGGAGCTGTTTTTT
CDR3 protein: CASSPPAPNTGELFF

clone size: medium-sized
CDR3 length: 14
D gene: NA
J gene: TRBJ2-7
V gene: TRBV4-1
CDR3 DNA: TGCGCCAGCAGCCACTGGGACACTTCCTACGAGCAGTACTTC
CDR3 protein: CASSHWDTSYEQYF

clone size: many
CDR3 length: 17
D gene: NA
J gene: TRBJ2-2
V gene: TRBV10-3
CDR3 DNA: TGTGCCATCAGTGAGCGAGTCCGGGGCGGGAACACCGGGGAGCTGTTTTTT
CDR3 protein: CAISERVRGGNTGELFF